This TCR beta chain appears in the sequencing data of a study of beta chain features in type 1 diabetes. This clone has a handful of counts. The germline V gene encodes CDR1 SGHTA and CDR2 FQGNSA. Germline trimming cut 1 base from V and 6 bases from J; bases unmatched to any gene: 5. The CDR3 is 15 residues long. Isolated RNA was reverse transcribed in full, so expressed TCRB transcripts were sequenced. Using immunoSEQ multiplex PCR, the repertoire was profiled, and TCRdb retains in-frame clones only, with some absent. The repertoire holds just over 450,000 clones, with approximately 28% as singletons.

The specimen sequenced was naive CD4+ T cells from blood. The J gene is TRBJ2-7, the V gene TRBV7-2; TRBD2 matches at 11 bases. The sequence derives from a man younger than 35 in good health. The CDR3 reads CASSLVAGGPGEQYF. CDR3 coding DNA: TGTGCCAGCAGCTTAGTAGCGGGAGGGCCGGGCGAGCAGTACTTC.